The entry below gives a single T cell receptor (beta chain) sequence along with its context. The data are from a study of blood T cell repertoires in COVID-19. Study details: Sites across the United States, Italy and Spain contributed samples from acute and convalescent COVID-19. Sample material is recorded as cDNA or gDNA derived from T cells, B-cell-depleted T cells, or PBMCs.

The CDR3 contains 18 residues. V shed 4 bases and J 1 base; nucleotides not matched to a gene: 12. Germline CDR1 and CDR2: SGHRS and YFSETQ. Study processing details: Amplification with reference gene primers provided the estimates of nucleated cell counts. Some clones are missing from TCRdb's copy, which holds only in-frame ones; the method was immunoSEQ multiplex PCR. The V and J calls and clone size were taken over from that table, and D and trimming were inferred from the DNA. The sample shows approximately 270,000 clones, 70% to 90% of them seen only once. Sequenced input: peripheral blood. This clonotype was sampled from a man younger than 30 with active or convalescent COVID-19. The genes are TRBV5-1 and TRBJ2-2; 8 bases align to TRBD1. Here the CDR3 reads CASSLTRPGTGNTGELFF. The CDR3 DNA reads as TGCGCCAGCAGCCTCACTCGGCCCGGGACAGGGAACACCGGGGAGCTGTTTTTT.